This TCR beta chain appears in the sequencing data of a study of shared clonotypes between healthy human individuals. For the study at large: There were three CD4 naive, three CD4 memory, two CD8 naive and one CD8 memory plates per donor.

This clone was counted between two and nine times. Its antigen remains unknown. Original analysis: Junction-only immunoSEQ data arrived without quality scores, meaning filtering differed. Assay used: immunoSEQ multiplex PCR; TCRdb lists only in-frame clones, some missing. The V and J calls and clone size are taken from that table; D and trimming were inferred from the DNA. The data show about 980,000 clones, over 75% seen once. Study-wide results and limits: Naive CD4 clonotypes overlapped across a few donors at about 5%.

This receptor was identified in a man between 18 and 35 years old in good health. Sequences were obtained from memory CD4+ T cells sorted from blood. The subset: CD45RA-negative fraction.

In DNA, the CDR3 is TGTGCCAGTAGTCCATCATGGACAGGACGTGGAGGAAACACCATATATTTT. This translates into CASSPSWTGRGGNTIYF. J is TRBJ1-3 and V is TRBV19; the match to TRBD1 covers 7 bases. V gave up 5 bases and J gave up 4 bases; unmatched junction bases: 14. CDR3 size: 17 residues. Germline loops: CDR1 LNHDA, CDR2 SQIVND (reference sequence).